A selection of T cell receptor beta chains follows, all from one sample in a study of T-cell memory formation after mild COVID-19. Each CDR3 protein gets one entry after TCRdb re-called the 5' RACE reads with MiXCR. In the table there are a few hundred thousand distinct CDR3 sequences, 9.4% of which are singletons. Sequencing was done on a sample of PBMCs or a T cell subset sorted from them (not recorded which). Every receptor here comes from a man aged 18 to 29 who had mild COVID-19 (a few samples of this study predate the infection). Cell type and time point are not known. The CDR3 runs from the conserved cysteine through the conserved F or W. D genes are given only for firm matches. Rows may omit the clone size; those that give it use once, few, many or a size class.

d_gene	j_gene	abundance	v_gene	CDR3aa	CDR3nt
NA	TRBJ2-5	NA	TRBV7-3	CASSFLPGETQYF	TGTGCCAGCAGCTTTCTACCGGGAGAGACCCAGTACTTC
NA	TRBJ2-3	many	TRBV5-1	CASSLGEGTDTQYF	TGCGCCAGCAGCTTGGGGGAGGGCACAGATACGCAGTATTTT
NA	TRBJ2-6	NA	TRBV18	CASSPLAGVPSGANVLTF	TGTGCCAGCTCACCACTGGCAGGGGTCCCCTCTGGGGCCAACGTCCTGACTTTC
TRBD2	TRBJ2-3	few	TRBV25-1	CASSLGAGRGDSTDTQYF	TGTGCCAGCAGTCTGGGTGCGGGTCGGGGGGACAGCACAGATACGCAGTATTTT
NA	TRBJ1-1	NA	TRBV7-9	CASSLGGLVASNTEAFF	TGTGCCAGCAGCTTAGGAGGACTCGTGGCTTCGAACACTGAAGCTTTCTTT
TRBD2	TRBJ2-5	NA	TRBV6-2/TRBV6-3	CASSYSMAGSGAQETQYF	TGTGCCAGCAGTTACTCGATGGCCGGTAGCGGGGCGCAAGAGACCCAGTACTTC
NA	TRBJ2-6	NA	TRBV5-1	CASSLWSSGANVLTF	TGCGCCAGCAGCTTATGGTCGTCTGGGGCCAACGTCCTGACTTTC
TRBD1	TRBJ2-4	NA	TRBV5-1	CASSYPGQGGIAKNIQYF	TGCGCCAGCAGCTACCCGGGACAGGGAGGTATAGCCAAAAACATTCAGTACTTC
NA	TRBJ1-6	few	TRBV7-9	CASSVEGPLHF	TGTGCCAGCAGCGTAGAGGGACCCCTCCACTTT
NA	TRBJ1-6	few	TRBV21-1	CASSKPGQGEISTNSPLHF	TGTGCCAGCAGCAAGCCGGGACAGGGCGAGATTTCTACGAATTCACCCCTCCACTTT
NA	TRBJ1-1	few	TRBV10-3	CAISAAGNTEAFF	TGTGCCATCAGCGCCGCAGGGAACACTGAAGCTTTCTTT
TRBD2	TRBJ2-5	NA	TRBV10-1	CASSVGLAQFVRETQYF	TGCGCCAGTTCCGTCGGACTAGCGCAGTTCGTACGAGAGACCCAGTACTTC
NA	TRBJ1-6	few	TRBV4-1	CASSQDAEGSYNSPLHF	TGCGCCAGCAGCCAAGATGCAGAGGGGTCCTATAATTCACCCCTCCACTTT
NA	TRBJ2-7	many	TRBV12-3/TRBV12-4	CASSFGQQSYEQYF	TGTGCCAGCAGTTTCGGGCAGCAGAGCTACGAGCAGTACTTC
NA	TRBJ1-6	NA	TRBV20-1	CSAQRGSSYNSPLHF	TGCAGTGCACAAAGGGGTAGCTCCTATAATTCACCCCTCCACTTT
TRBD1	TRBJ2-7	NA	TRBV7-9	CASSWQGVFDEQYF	TGTGCCAGCAGCTGGCAGGGGGTATTCGACGAGCAGTACTTC
NA	TRBJ1-2	many	TRBV12-3/TRBV12-4	CASSLRRGYGYTF	TGTGCCAGCAGTTTGCGGAGGGGCTATGGCTACACCTTC
NA	TRBJ2-1	NA	TRBV4-1	CASGGTLSYNEQFF	TGCGCCAGCGGAGGGACTCTCTCCTACAATGAGCAGTTCTTC
TRBD1	TRBJ2-1	NA	TRBV20-1	CSARKGTGGDEQFF	TGCAGTGCTAGAAAGGGGACAGGGGGTGATGAGCAGTTCTTC
TRBD1	TRBJ1-5	many	TRBV27	CASRKQGIQQPQHF	TGTGCCAGCAGAAAACAGGGGATTCAGCAGCCCCAGCATTTT
NA	TRBJ1-5	few	TRBV7-2	CASSFFDQPQHF	TGTGCCAGCAGCTTTTTCGATCAGCCCCAGCATTTT
TRBD1	TRBJ2-5	few	TRBV7-6	CASSYLTGRQTQYF	TGTGCCAGCAGCTACCTGACAGGGCGTCAGACCCAGTACTTC
TRBD2	TRBJ2-3	few	TRBV7-6	CASSLGPAGGGTQYF	TGTGCCAGCAGCTTAGGCCCCGCGGGGGGCGGTACGCAGTATTTT
NA	TRBJ2-7	NA	TRBV5-1	CASSLEANSYEQYF	TGCGCCAGCAGCTTGGAGGCCAACTCCTACGAGCAGTACTTC
NA	TRBJ2-7	few	TRBV4-1	CASSQDPGRAREQYF	TGCGCCAGCAGCCAAGATCCGGGCAGGGCTAGAGAGCAGTACTTC
NA	TRBJ2-3	few	TRBV9	CASSVLELADTQYF	TGTGCCAGCAGCGTATTGGAACTAGCTGATACGCAGTATTTT
NA	TRBJ2-5	NA	TRBV3-1	CASSPIDLRMDWEETQYF	TGTGCCAGCAGCCCAATAGATTTGAGAATGGACTGGGAAGAGACCCAGTACTTC
NA	TRBJ1-5	once	TRBV27	CASAQGYSNQPQHF	TGTGCCAGCGCACAGGGTTATAGCAATCAGCCCCAGCATTTT
NA	TRBJ2-7	NA	TRBV12-3/TRBV12-4	CASSFLGEFYEQYF	TGTGCCAGCAGTTTCCTCGGGGAATTCTACGAGCAGTACTTC
NA	TRBJ2-1	NA	TRBV4-1	CASRNSGTGSYNEQFF	TGCGCCAGCAGAAATAGCGGCACAGGCTCCTACAATGAGCAGTTCTTC
TRBD1	TRBJ2-5	NA	TRBV7-9	CASSLGTGGVETQYF	TGTGCCAGCAGCCTCGGGACAGGGGGCGTAGAGACCCAGTACTTC
NA	TRBJ2-1	NA	TRBV5-1	CASSGGFGSYNEQFF	TGCGCCAGCAGCGGAGGGTTTGGTTCCTACAATGAGCAGTTCTTC
NA	TRBJ1-4	many	TRBV12-3/TRBV12-4	CASSGGSSDEKLFF	TGTGCCAGCAGCGGGGGGAGCAGTGATGAAAAACTGTTTTTT
NA	TRBJ2-3	few	TRBV20-1	CSRTRGDTQYF	TGCAGCCGTACCCGTGGAGATACGCAGTATTTT
TRBD2	TRBJ2-5	NA	TRBV6-1	CASSTASRGTETQYF	TGTGCCAGCAGTACCGCCTCGCGGGGGACAGAGACCCAGTACTTC
NA	TRBJ2-2	NA	TRBV20-1	CSAMEGNTGELFF	TGCAGTGCCATGGAGGGTAACACCGGGGAGCTGTTTTTT
NA	TRBJ2-3	NA	TRBV11-2	CASSLFGGITDTQYF	TGTGCCAGCAGCTTATTCGGAGGGATCACAGATACGCAGTATTTT
NA	TRBJ1-1	many	TRBV7-2	CASSLGWGNTEAFF	TGTGCCAGCAGCTTAGGGTGGGGGAACACTGAAGCTTTCTTT
NA	TRBJ1-2	NA	TRBV7-2	CASSRQNPTWGGYTF	TGTGCCAGCAGCCGTCAGAATCCCACATGGGGTGGCTACACCTTC
TRBD2	TRBJ2-5	few	TRBV20-1	CSARKASGLWETQYF	TGCAGTGCTAGAAAGGCTAGCGGGCTGTGGGAGACCCAGTACTTC